Included here is one TCR beta chain sequence, with context. Its cognate antigen is unknown. Using TCRalpha and TCRbeta cDNA, the researchers carried out two nested PCRs that lasted 16 and 9 cycles. One entry per CDR3 protein, without DNA, is what TCRdb gives after re-calling the 5' RACE reads. This repertoire comprises a few hundred thousand distinct CDR3 sequences; its ten largest clones make up about 5%. The data originate from a study of monozygotic twins with inflammatory bowel disease. Notes on the study in general: Distinguishing T cell subtypes was not possible.

Per the germline V gene, CDR1 is SGHAT and CDR2 is FQNNGV. The CDR3 length is 16 residues. V gene TRBV11-2 combines with J gene TRBJ1-3; TCRdb gives TRBD1 as the D gene, but with no DNA this cannot be confirmed. Sequencing input: blood. The receptor's source is a human donor with ulcerative colitis or Crohn's disease, or a healthy co-twin of an affected twin (not recorded which). This CDR3 reads CASSQGGQATRNTIYF.